These 21 T cell receptor beta chains came from one sample sequenced in a study of blood T cell repertoires in COVID-19. Clones were sequenced by immunoSEQ multiplex PCR, and TCRdb holds only the in-frame ones, with some missing. The data show fewer than 200,000 clones, around 90% seen once. Sequenced sample: peripheral blood. These receptors were obtained from a man in his sixties with acute or convalescent COVID-19.

This chain links TRBV6-5 with TRBJ1-3, with D unresolved. This CDR3 region has 12 residues. The V and J ends lost 10 bases and 4 bases respectively, with 11 bases between them. Looked up from germline, CDR1 is MNHEY and CDR2 is SVGAGI. CDR3 in DNA: TGTGCCACCACAAGTCCGGGAAACACCATATATTTT. Its protein product is CATTSPGNTIYF.

The chain combines TRBV27 with TRBJ2-7, with 9 bases identical to TRBD1. Germline loops: CDR1 MNHEY, CDR2 SMNVEV (reference sequence). This CDR3 comprises 13 residues. The J segment lost 6 bases and the V segment lost 7 bases, leaving 7 bases of the junction unmatched. The CDR3 DNA sequence: TGTGCCAGCATTGGGACAGGGCAGGTCGAGCAGTACGTC. It encodes CASIGTGQVEQYV.

In this sample, this clone turned up a few times. This chain links TRBV18 with TRBJ2-5; D may be TRBD1 (6 bases). Germline lookup yields CDR1 KGHSH and CDR2 LQKENI. V was shortened by 2 bases and J by 4 bases, with 8 bases between the two germline ends. CDR3 length equals 13 residues. The CDR3 region is CASSPIQGETQYF. In DNA, the CDR3 is TGTGCCAGCTCACCAATACAGGGAGAGACCCAGTACTTC.

The chain recombines TRBV5-4 with TRBJ2-6; D not resolved. V gave up 2 bases and J gave up 0 bases, with 6 bases separating them. The CDR3 consists of 15 residues. Germline lookup yields CDR1 SGHNT and CDR2 YYREEE (reference sequence). CDR3 nucleotides: TGTGCCAGCAGCTTAATCGGCTCTGGGGCCAACGTCCTGACTTTC. Translated, it gives CASSLIGSGANVLTF.

This chain connects TRBV18 to TRBJ1-1; 7 bases agree with TRBD1. This CDR3 spans 13 amino acids. Germline values: CDR1 KGHSH, CDR2 LQKENI. Trimming cost V 5 bases and J 6 bases; bases outside gene matches: 6. The DNA for the CDR3 is TGTGCCAGCTCATCCACAGGGGAGGCTGAAGCTTTCTTT. Translated, it gives CASSSTGEAEAFF.

This clone has a single count. The chain combines TRBV7-9 with TRBJ2-3; 9 bases match TRBD1. Trimming at V came to 5 bases and at J to 8 bases, leaving 11 bases not matched to a gene. CDR1 and CDR2 from the germline V gene are SEHNR and FQNEAQ (reference sequence). This CDR3 has 15 amino acids. DNA of the CDR3: TGTGCCAGCAGCGCTAGGGACAGGGAGAGAGGTACGCAGTATTTT. Protein: CASSARDRERGTQYF.

The gene calls are TRBV24-1 and TRBJ1-2; 11 nucleotides agree with TRBD1. V dropped 2 bases and J dropped 8; count of bases not matched to a gene: 12. This CDR3 is 17 amino acids long. CDR1 and CDR2 from the germline V gene are KGHDR and SFDVKD. The CDR3, as DNA: TGTGCCACCAGTGATTCCGGGACAGGGGGTTTCTTGGGCGGCTACACCTTC. Protein product: CATSDSGTGGFLGGYTF.

The J gene is TRBJ1-1, the V gene TRBV19; 7 bases map to TRBD1. CDR3 length equals 14 residues. Germline V gene sequence: CDR1 LNHDA, CDR2 SQIVND (reference sequence). V lost 4 bases and J lost 7; bases outside the gene matches: 9. The CDR3 sequence: CASSKWTGDREAFF. The CDR3 DNA is TGTGCCAGTAGTAAGTGGACAGGCGACCGTGAAGCTTTCTTT.

This chain joins TRBV18 and TRBJ1-2, with a tentative D call TRBD1 (6 bases). Germline V CDR1 and CDR2: KGHSH, LQKENI. The germline V and J ends were trimmed by 3 bases and 12 bases, with 17 bases remaining between them. There are 13 residues in the CDR3. CDR3 residues: CASSPYRDFLHTF. In DNA form, the CDR3 reads TGTGCCAGCTCACCCTACAGGGATTTTCTCCACACCTTC.

This clone was counted between two and nine times. This rearrangement joins TRBV5-1 to TRBJ1-2, with D perhaps TRBD1 (6 bases). The V gene's germline CDR1 is SGHRS and CDR2 YFSETQ. V was trimmed by 4 bases and J by 0 bases, leaving 13 bases between them. This CDR3 spans 15 amino acids. CDR3 protein: CASSIGQTSNYGYTF. Here the CDR3 DNA reads TGCGCCAGCAGCATAGGACAGACCTCTAACTATGGCTACACCTTC.

This chain uses TRBV19 with TRBJ1-1, with a tentative D call TRBD1 (5 bases). This CDR3 is 15 amino acids long. V was shortened by 3 bases and J by 1 base, with 12 bases between the two germline ends. Germline V gives CDR1 LNHDA, CDR2 SQIVND (reference sequence). CDR3 protein: CASSIYGGRNTEAFF. The CDR3 DNA follows: TGTGCCAGTAGTATCTACGGGGGGAGGAACACTGAAGCTTTCTTT.

The rearrangement joins TRBV30 to TRBJ1-5; 8 bases fit TRBD1. Trimming removed 1 base from V and 7 bases from J; junction bases left unmatched: 3. The CDR3 spans 13 residues. Germline CDR1 GTSNPN, CDR2 SVGIG (reference sequence). The CDR3 protein is CAWSAQGDQPQHF. The CDR3 DNA is TGTGCCTGGAGTGCACAGGGGGACCAGCCCCAGCATTTT. The complete variable domain, with remaining parts taken from reference TRBV30 and TRBJ1-5, reads SQTIHQWPATLVQPVGSPLSLECTVEGTSNPNLYWYRQAAGRGLQLLFYSVGIGQISSEVPQNLSASRPQDRQFILSSKKLLLSDSGFYLCAWSAQGDQPQHFGDGTRLSIL.

The chain recombines TRBV6-5 with TRBJ2-3; the D gene is possibly TRBD1 (6 bases). Germline V CDR1 and CDR2: MNHEY, SVGAGI. The V end was cut by 6 bases, the J end by 6 bases, with 10 bases between. The CDR3 spans 12 residues. CDR3 in DNA: TGTGCCAGCAGCCTAAGGGGGGATACGCAGTATTTT. Translation: CASSLRGDTQYF.

The chain uses TRBV19 and TRBJ2-5; 9 bases fit TRBD2. V lost 1 base and J lost 7; bases outside the gene matches: 1. Germline lookup yields CDR1 LNHDA and CDR2 SQIVND (reference sequence). CDR3 length: 13 amino acids. Written as DNA, the CDR3 is TGTGCCAGTAGTATAGGGCGGGAGGGGACCCAGTACTTC. This translates into CASSIGREGTQYF.

This clone was observed a few times. V is TRBV10-1 and J is TRBJ2-3; 10 bases agree with TRBD2. The germline V gene encodes CDR1 WNHNN and CDR2 SYGVQD (reference sequence). J was trimmed by 4 bases and V by 3 bases; bases with no gene match: 7. The CDR3 sequence is 16 residues long. Here the CDR3 reads CASSEASGGIADTQYF. The DNA for the CDR3 is TGCGCCAGCAGTGAAGCTAGCGGGGGTATCGCAGATACGCAGTATTTT.

The chain has TRBV6-5 and TRBJ1-1; D possibly corresponds to TRBD1 (5 bases). CDR3 length: 13 residues. The germline V and J ends were trimmed by 11 bases and 5 bases, with 18 bases remaining between them. The germline CDR1 and CDR2 sequences are MNHEY and SVGAGI. CDR3 in amino acids: CASQVGRRTEAFF. In DNA form, the CDR3 reads TGTGCCTCCCAGGTGGGGCGCCGTACTGAAGCTTTCTTT.

The chain has TRBV7-3 and TRBJ2-3; 7 nucleotides align to TRBD1. Germline V CDR1 and CDR2: SGHTA, FQGTGA. The J segment lost 3 bases and the V segment lost 3 bases, leaving 0 bases of the junction unmatched. The CDR3 is made up of 13 amino acids. The CDR3 region is CASSLGQTDTQYF. The CDR3 bases are TGTGCCAGCAGCTTGGGACAGACAGATACGCAGTATTTT.

The rearrangement uses TRBV5-4 and TRBJ2-1; D not certain. Germline CDR1 reads SGHNT; CDR2 reads YYREEE (reference sequence). The V end was cut by 4 bases, the J end by 8 bases, with 10 bases between. The CDR3 runs to 12 residues. DNA of the CDR3: TGTGCCAGCAGCCGTACTCCTTATGAGCAGTTCTTC. It yields the protein CASSRTPYEQFF.

This chain connects TRBV3-1 (or the pseudogene TRBV3-2) to TRBJ1-6, with 8 bases that match TRBD1. Per the germline V gene, CDR1 is LGHDT and CDR2 is YNNKEL (reference sequence). The CDR3 has 16 residues. V was pared by 2 bases and J by 8 bases, with 8 bases of the junction left unmatched. CDR3 sequence (DNA): TGTGCCAGCAGCCAACTCTTGACAGGGGCGGATTCACCCCTCCACTTT. This gives the protein CASSQLLTGADSPLHF.

The V call is TRBV3-1 (or the pseudogene TRBV3-2), the J call TRBJ2-3, with no clear D. V dropped 2 bases and J dropped 3 bases, with 6 bases sitting between them. This CDR3 has 13 amino acids. Per the germline V gene, CDR1 is LGHDT and CDR2 is YNNKEL (reference sequence). The CDR3 sequence: CASSQIRTDTQYF. In DNA form, the CDR3 reads TGTGCCAGCAGCCAAATCAGGACAGATACGCAGTATTTT.

The chain uses TRBV2 and TRBJ1-4; 8 bases map to TRBD1. J lost 7 bases, V lost 6 bases, and 13 bases had no gene match. Germline CDR1 is SNHLY and CDR2 is FYNNEI. CDR3 length: 16 amino acids. The CDR3 here is CASSLGQGVGGEKLFF. The CDR3 DNA is TGTGCCAGCAGCCTTGGACAGGGCGTGGGGGGTGAAAAACTGTTTTTT.